This T cell receptor (beta chain) originates from a study of cytomegalovirus exposure and HLA in healthy donors. The CDR3 length is 20 residues. The V segment lost 6 bases and the J segment 1 base; nucleotides outside the gene matches: 18. Germline CDR1 and CDR2: KGHSH and LQKENI. The PCR had 60 Vbeta and 13 Jbeta primers. TCRdb's copy holds only in-frame clones and misses some; the assay was immunoSEQ multiplex PCR. The sample includes under 300,000 clones, under 80% seen only once; the top ten take approximately 2.1%. Sample: PBMCs. V and J are TRBV18 and TRBJ2-2, with 9 bases lining up with TRBD2. This clonotype originated in a female donor in good health and CMV-seronegative. The CDR3 bases are TGTGCCAGCTCCTACCACCGAGCTCTAGCGGGACTACTGAACACCGGGGAGCTGTTTTTT. Encoded protein: CASSYHRALAGLLNTGELFF.